The 25 T cell receptor beta chains below all came from one sample that was sequenced in a study of CD8 T cells in Susac syndrome. Reverse transcription of 0.5 to 1 ug RNA was carried out with random hexamers. Using its own MiXCR run on the immunoSEQ multiplex PCR reads, TCRdb lists one record per CDR3 protein. The table has about 150,000 distinct CDR3 sequences, nearly 97% seen once; the top ten hold about 0.15%. Sequences were obtained from CD8+ T cells from PBMCs. These receptors originate from a human donor with multiple sclerosis.

This chain uses TRBV30 with TRBJ1-1; the match to TRBD1 covers 7 bases. Trimming took 6 bases from V and 7 from J; bases not matched to a gene: 11. Germline lookup yields CDR1 GTSNPN and CDR2 SVGIG (reference sequence). The CDR3 runs to 13 residues. CDR3 region: CACNPGTALEAFF. The CDR3 nucleotides read TGTGCCTGTAACCCCGGGACAGCGCTTGAAGCTTTCTTT.

V and J are TRBV7-2 and TRBJ2-3; 9 bases align to TRBD2. CDR1 SGHTA and CDR2 FQGNSA come from the germline V gene. This CDR3 contains 17 residues. After removal of 1 base from V and 3 bases from J, the junction contained 8 bases not matched to a gene. CDR3 DNA: TGTGCCAGCAGCTTAGAGGCTGGCGGGGGGGCAACAGATACGCAGTATTTT. The encoded protein is CASSLEAGGGATDTQYF.

The chain joins TRBV7-9 to TRBJ2-7; no reliable D call. V was clipped by 5 bases and J by 3 bases, with 8 bases between them. The CDR3 spans 12 residues. Germline V CDR1 and CDR2: SEHNR, FQNEAQ (reference sequence). The chain's CDR3 is CASSPYDYEQYF. The CDR3 DNA reads as TGTGCCAGCAGCCCCTACGACTACGAGCAGTACTTC.

This chain joins TRBV9 and TRBJ2-1, with D possibly TRBD2 on 6 matching bases. The CDR3 spans 16 residues. Trimming removed 0 bases at V and 5 bases at J, with 15 bases between. Germline CDR1 SGDLS, CDR2 YYNGEE. The DNA of the CDR3 is TGTGCCAGCAGCGTAGCTGGTAGCGGAGTAAACAATGAGCAGTTCTTC. Its translation is CASSVAGSGVNNEQFF.

V usage is TRBV11-2 and J usage is TRBJ1-2; D unresolved. The V gene lost 0 bases and the J gene lost 8 bases, with 13 bases spanning the gap. Per germline, CDR1 SGHAT and CDR2 FQNNGV. The CDR3 sequence is 14 residues long. For the CDR3, the DNA is TGTGCCAGCAGCTTAGATCTCCCTACGGGAGGCTACACCTTC. This gives the protein CASSLDLPTGGYTF. The complete variable domain, with remaining parts taken from reference TRBV11-2 and TRBJ1-2, reads EAGVAQSPRYKIIEKRQSVAFWCNPISGHATLYWYQQILGQGPKLLIQFQNNGVVDDSQLPKDRFSAERLKGVDSTLKIQPAKLEDSAVYLCASSLDLPTGGYTFGSGTRLTVV.

CDR3 nucleotides: TGTGCCAGCAGCCCGGACCCTGGAGCTGAAGCTTTCTTT. Translating it yields CASSPDPGAEAFF. The gene calls are TRBV9 and TRBJ1-1; D not resolved. CDR1 is SGDLS, CDR2 YYNGEE, per germline. This CDR3 spans 13 amino acids. V lost 4 bases to trimming and J lost 6 bases, with 13 bases between them.

V is TRBV29-1 and J is TRBJ2-1, with D unclear. Germline loops: CDR1 SQVTM, CDR2 ANQGSEA. The CDR3 contains 11 residues. Trimming stripped 4 bases from V and 10 bases from J, with 11 bases between. The CDR3 nucleotides are TGCAGCGTTGTCTCGGCGGCAGAGCAGTTCTTC. Protein sequence: CSVVSAAEQFF.

This clonotype came up once. V is TRBV9 and J is TRBJ2-5; 9 positions match TRBD1. V trimming: 4 bases; J trimming: 2 bases; junction bases outside the gene matches: 6. Per germline, CDR1 SGDLS and CDR2 YYNGEE. This CDR3 comprises 15 residues. The CDR3 is CASSTGDREQETQYF. DNA of the CDR3: TGTGCCAGCAGCACCGGGGACAGGGAACAAGAGACCCAGTACTTC. The whole variable domain, remainder taken from reference TRBV9 and TRBJ2-5, is DSGVTQTPKHLITATGQRVTLRCSPRSGDLSVYWYQQSLDQGLQFLIQYYNGEERAKGNILERFSAQQFPDLHSELNLSSLELGDSALYFCASSTGDREQETQYFGPGTRLLVL.

In its sample, this clonotype was seen once. This chain links TRBV6-5 with TRBJ2-3, with 8 bases aligning to TRBD1. CDR3 length equals 14 residues. V lost 6 bases to trimming and J lost 6 bases; unmatched junction nucleotides: 8. CDR1 and CDR2 (germline): MNHEY, SVGAGI. CDR3 coding DNA: TGTGCCAGCAGCAGGACAGGGAGCGGGGATACGCAGTATTTT. Its translation is CASSRTGSGDTQYF.

The J gene is TRBJ2-5, the V gene TRBV5-1; D may match TRBD1 or TRBD2 (5 bases each). V shed 4 bases and J shed 4 bases, with 17 bases lying between them. Germline lookup yields CDR1 SGHRS and CDR2 YFSETQ. The CDR3 is 15 residues long. The CDR3 sequence is CASSHRDGTSETQYF. The CDR3 DNA reads TGCGCCAGCAGCCACCGGGACGGAACCTCAGAGACCCAGTACTTC. Filled out from reference TRBV5-1 and TRBJ2-5, the complete variable domain reads KAGVTQTPRYLIKTRGQQVTLSCSPISGHRSVSWYQQTPGQGLQFLFEYFSETQRNKGNFPGRFSGRQFSNSRSEMNVSTLELGDSALYLCASSHRDGTSETQYFGPGTRLLVL.

V is TRBV9 and J is TRBJ2-1; D may be TRBD2 (6 bases). The germline gives CDR1 SGDLS, CDR2 YYNGEE. There are 15 residues in the CDR3. Trimming took off 3 bases at V and 0 bases at J, with 10 bases between the two ends. In DNA, the CDR3 is TGTGCCAGCAGCGAGGACTATAGCTCCTACAATGAGCAGTTCTTC. It translates to CASSEDYSSYNEQFF.

The chain carries TRBV6-2 or TRBV6-3 and TRBJ2-1; D not resolved. Germline V CDR1 and CDR2: MNHEY, SVGEGT. V was clipped by 2 bases and J by 4 bases, with 3 bases between them. The CDR3 has 12 amino acids. Here the CDR3 DNA reads TGTGCCAGCAGTTACGCTTACAATGAGCAGTTCTTC. This sequence encodes CASSYAYNEQFF.

This rearrangement joins TRBV3-1 to TRBJ2-1; D is perhaps TRBD1 (6 bases). This CDR3 is 16 amino acids long. Germline loops: CDR1 LGHDT, CDR2 YNNKEL (reference sequence). V lost 1 base, J lost 3 bases, and 13 bases lay in between. The CDR3 bases are TGTGCCAGCAGCCAAGGTTCCGGGACAAACTACAATGAGCAGTTCTTC. This translates into CASSQGSGTNYNEQFF.

This clonotype was counted only a few times. V usage is TRBV9 and J usage is TRBJ2-1; the match to TRBD2 covers 10 bases. V lost 4 bases to trimming and J lost 0 bases; unmatched junction nucleotides: 4. The CDR3 contains 16 residues. The germline gives CDR1 SGDLS, CDR2 YYNGEE. Here the CDR3 reads CASSIAGGSSYNEQFF. In DNA form, the CDR3 reads TGTGCCAGCAGCATAGCGGGGGGCAGCTCCTACAATGAGCAGTTCTTC. Based on the CDR3 plus reference TRBV9 and TRBJ2-1, the full variable domain is DSGVTQTPKHLITATGQRVTLRCSPRSGDLSVYWYQQSLDQGLQFLIQYYNGEERAKGNILERFSAQQFPDLHSELNLSSLELGDSALYFCASSIAGGSSYNEQFFGPGTRLTVL.

The CDR3 spells CASSLSTSGGYEQYF. DNA of the CDR3: TGTGCCAGCAGCTTAAGTACTAGCGGGGGATACGAGCAGTACTTC. The rearrangement joins TRBV13 to TRBJ2-7; 11 bases agree with TRBD2. CDR3 length: 15 residues. Germline-derived CDR1 and CDR2 are PRHDT and FYEKMQ (reference sequence). Trimming at V came to 2 bases and at J to 4 bases, leaving 4 bases not matched to a gene.

The genes are TRBV6-6 and TRBJ2-7; 8 bases agree with TRBD1. V was pared by 6 bases and J by 4 bases, with 8 bases of the junction left unmatched. Germline assignment: CDR1 MNHNY and CDR2 SVGAGI (reference sequence). The CDR3 loop spans 14 amino acids. The CDR3 DNA is TGTGCCAGCAGGCCGACAGGGGTACCGTACGAGCAGTACTTC. This sequence encodes CASRPTGVPYEQYF.

The chain has TRBV5-1 and TRBJ1-1; unclear D gene. CDR1 and CDR2 from the germline V gene are SGHRS and YFSETQ. This CDR3 comprises 14 residues. Trimming took 1 base from V and 0 from J, leaving 7 bases between them. The DNA for the CDR3 is TGCGCCAGCAGCTTGAATCGGATGAACACTGAAGCTTTCTTT. This codes for CASSLNRMNTEAFF.

The gene calls are TRBV3-1 and TRBJ2-5; TRBD2 aligns across 7 bases. Looked up from germline, CDR1 is LGHDT and CDR2 is YNNKEL (reference sequence). This CDR3 is built from 16 residues. V shed 4 bases and J 0 bases; nucleotides not matched to a gene: 8. CDR3 DNA sequence: TGTGCCAGCAGCCCTCCTATGGGAGGGCACCAAGAGACCCAGTACTTC. It specifies CASSPPMGGHQETQYF.

Turning to this clonotype: One junction end does not reproduce the germline sequence, and a read error may be involved. The rearrangement uses TRBV20-1 and TRBJ1-2; no definite D call. CDR3 length equals 14 residues. Looked up from germline, CDR1 is DFQATT and CDR2 is SNEGSKA (reference sequence). Here the CDR3 reads CSARDHTAKYGYTF. CDR3 coding DNA: TGCAGTGCTAGAGATCACACAGCTAAATATGGCTACACCTTC.

The gene calls are TRBV11-1 and TRBJ1-5, with unresolved D. CDR3 length: 14 amino acids. Germline-derived CDR1 and CDR2 are SGHAT and FQDESV (reference sequence). V was shortened by 1 base and J by 4 bases, with 8 bases between the two germline ends. CDR3 protein: CASSLGGMNQPQHF. For the CDR3, the DNA is TGTGCCAGCAGCTTAGGAGGGATGAATCAGCCCCAGCATTTT.

The chain employs TRBV3-1 and TRBJ1-2; D is perhaps TRBD1 (6 bases). CDR1 is LGHDT, CDR2 YNNKEL, per germline (reference sequence). The V gene lost 11 bases and the J gene lost 8 bases, with 18 bases spanning the gap. The CDR3 extends over 12 amino acids. The CDR3 loop is CASKDSGGGYTF. The CDR3 DNA reads TGTGCCTCTAAGGACAGCGGCGGGGGCTACACCTTC.

The rearrangement joins TRBV3-1 to TRBJ2-3; D perhaps matches TRBD2 (6 bases). The CDR3 is 16 amino acids. Germline CDR1 LGHDT, CDR2 YNNKEL (reference sequence). V lost 4 bases, J lost 6 bases, and 20 bases lay in between. CDR3 DNA sequence: TGTGCCAGCAGCCTCACCTCCCGCGGGGCTTTTGATACGCAGTATTTT. Amino acids: CASSLTSRGAFDTQYF.

This rearrangement joins TRBV9 to TRBJ2-3; D not resolved. Germline V gene data show CDR1 as SGDLS and CDR2 as YYNGEE. The CDR3 is made up of 12 amino acids. V was pared by 3 bases and J by 2 bases, with 4 bases between. The DNA for the CDR3 is TGTGCCAGCAGCGAGTACACAGATACGCAGTATTTT. Its translation: CASSEYTDTQYF.

V is TRBV12-5 and J is TRBJ2-7; possible D gene TRBD1, 7 bases. The ends were cut back, 5 bases at V and 4 bases at J, with 21 bases in the middle. This CDR3 comprises 16 residues. The V gene's germline CDR1 is LGHNT and CDR2 FRNRAP. DNA of the CDR3: TGTGCTAGTGGTCCAAATCGTCAGGGGGGCCTTTACGAGCAGTACTTC. Its translation: CASGPNRQGGLYEQYF.

The chain employs TRBV20-1 and TRBJ2-1; tentatively, D is TRBD1 or TRBD2 (5 bases each). Germline CDR1 is DFQATT and CDR2 is SNEGSKA (reference sequence). The CDR3 extends over 14 amino acids. V shed 3 bases and J shed 7 bases, with 16 bases lying between them. This chain's CDR3 is CSARVRGTGNEQFF. The CDR3 DNA is TGCAGTGCTAGGGTCAGAGGGACGGGGAATGAGCAGTTCTTC.